A selection of T cell receptor beta chains follows, all from one sample in a study of T cell responses to AZD1222 COVID-19 vaccine. The protocol was immunoSEQ multiplex PCR, while the TCRdb copy is restricted to in-frame clones and leaves out a portion. Here the sample spans fewer than 120,000 clones, about nine tenths being singletons. This sample comprised peripheral blood, obtained on day 0 of AZD1222 vaccination. Receptors were obtained from an adult in good health. Each CDR3 is given with its conserved first and last residue. A D gene is named only where the DNA matches it firmly. The size field is filled for only some rows; it gives once, few, many or a size class.

size: .; J: TRBJ1-5; V: TRBV10-2; D: .; CDR3: CASRPGQISNQPQHF; DNA: TGCGCCAGCAGACCGGGACAAATAAGTAATCAGCCCCAGCATTTT
size: once; J: TRBJ2-7; V: TRBV2; D: .; CDR3: CASSEAGGPYYEQYF; DNA: TGTGCCAGCAGTGAAGCGGGCGGGCCGTACTACGAGCAGTACTTC
size: .; J: TRBJ1-3; V: TRBV7-9; D: .; CDR3: CASRGNTIYF; DNA: TGTGCCAGCAGGGGGAACACCATATATTTT
size: .; J: TRBJ2-1; V: TRBV19; D: TRBD2; CDR3: CASSPTSGDHYYNEQFF; DNA: TGTGCCAGTAGCCCGACTAGCGGGGATCATTACTATAATGAGCAGTTCTTC
size: once; J: TRBJ2-1; V: TRBV25-1; D: .; CDR3: CASSATDSSYNEQFF; DNA: TGTGCCAGCAGTGCAACGGACAGCTCCTACAATGAGCAGTTCTTC
size: .; J: TRBJ1-6; V: TRBV10-1; D: .; CDR3: CASSDSYNSPLHF; DNA: TGCGCCAGCAGTGATTCCTATAATTCACCCCTCCACTTT
size: .; J: TRBJ2-7; V: TRBV5-1; D: .; CDR3: CASSGTGYEQYF; DNA: TGCGCCAGCAGCGGGACTGGATACGAGCAGTACTTC
size: .; J: TRBJ1-2; V: TRBV28; D: .; CDR3: CASSSLYGYTF; DNA: TGTGCCAGCAGCTCTCTTTATGGCTACACCTTC
size: .; J: TRBJ1-2; V: TRBV30; D: .; CDR3: CAWSIGNYGYTF; DNA: TGTGCCTGGAGTATCGGGAACTATGGCTACACCTTC
size: once; J: TRBJ1-1; V: TRBV11-3; D: .; CDR3: CASSWTTSTEAFF; DNA: TGTGCCAGCAGCTGGACGACCAGCACTGAAGCTTTCTTT
size: .; J: TRBJ1-2; V: TRBV2; D: TRBD1; CDR3: CASSEFPGGTIYGYTF; DNA: TGTGCCAGCAGTGAGTTCCCAGGGGGAACAATCTATGGCTACACCTTC
size: .; J: TRBJ1-2; V: TRBV27; D: .; CDR3: CASSPGAQGGYTF; DNA: TGTGCCAGCAGCCCCGGTGCCCAGGGTGGCTACACCTTC
size: .; J: TRBJ1-5; V: TRBV14; D: TRBD1; CDR3: CASSIGAGGTQPQHF; DNA: TGTGCCAGCAGCATTGGGGCAGGGGGAACTCAGCCCCAGCATTTT
size: .; J: TRBJ2-5; V: TRBV19; D: TRBD1; CDR3: CASSTGQGVYGTQYF; DNA: TGTGCCAGTAGTACCGGACAGGGGGTTTATGGGACCCAGTACTTC
size: .; J: TRBJ2-7; V: TRBV5-1; D: TRBD1; CDR3: CASSLAPGQGAYEQYF; DNA: TGCGCCAGCAGCTTGGCACCGGGACAGGGGGCCTACGAGCAGTACTTC
size: once; J: TRBJ2-5; V: TRBV7-3; D: .; CDR3: CASSRGGQETQYF; DNA: TGTGCCAGCAGCCGAGGCGGCCAAGAGACCCAGTACTTC
size: .; J: TRBJ2-7; V: TRBV27; D: .; CDR3: CASSLSIDRTEQYF; DNA: TGTGCCAGCAGTTTATCAATCGACCGCACCGAGCAGTACTTC
size: .; J: TRBJ1-5; V: TRBV27; D: TRBD1; CDR3: CASRTGTGALSNQPQHF; DNA: TGTGCCAGCAGGACCGGGACAGGGGCCCTTAGCAATCAGCCCCAGCATTTT
size: .; J: TRBJ1-5; V: TRBV19; D: .; CDR3: CASSMRQVSNQPQHF; DNA: TGTGCCAGTAGTATGAGGCAGGTTAGCAATCAGCCCCAGCATTTT
size: .; J: TRBJ2-1; V: TRBV6-5; D: .; CDR3: CASVLGSYNEQFF; DNA: TGTGCCAGTGTCTTAGGCTCCTACAATGAGCAGTTCTTC
size: .; J: TRBJ1-5; V: TRBV19; D: TRBD1; CDR3: CASSSLDRGTKPQHF; DNA: TGTGCCAGTAGTTCTCTGGACAGGGGGACAAAGCCCCAGCATTTT
size: .; J: TRBJ2-1; V: TRBV27; D: TRBD1; CDR3: CASSLPGQGTNEQFF; DNA: TGTGCCAGCAGTCTCCCGGGACAGGGGACTAATGAGCAGTTCTTC
size: .; J: TRBJ1-1; V: TRBV5-5; D: .; CDR3: CASSLGGPEAFF; DNA: TGTGCCAGCAGCTTGGGGGGCCCTGAAGCTTTCTTT
size: .; J: TRBJ2-5; V: TRBV14; D: TRBD2; CDR3: CASSQDRMAGDQETQYF; DNA: TGTGCCAGCAGCCAAGATAGGATGGCGGGGGACCAAGAGACCCAGTACTTC
size: .; J: TRBJ1-2; V: TRBV7-9; D: TRBD1; CDR3: CASSEGDRGGYTF; DNA: TGTGCCAGCAGCGAGGGGGACAGGGGTGGCTACACCTTC
size: .; J: TRBJ1-2; V: TRBV6-1; D: .; CDR3: CASSDPPTGNYGYTF; DNA: TGTGCCAGCAGTGACCCCCCGACAGGAAACTATGGCTACACCTTC
size: .; J: TRBJ2-2; V: TRBV7-9; D: .; CDR3: CASSLKGAGELFF; DNA: TGTGCCAGCAGCTTAAAAGGGGCCGGGGAGCTGTTTTTT
size: .; J: TRBJ1-1; V: TRBV19; D: .; CDR3: CASSIPSSNTEAFF; DNA: TGTGCCAGTAGTATTCCCAGTTCGAACACTGAAGCTTTCTTT
size: .; J: TRBJ1-6; V: TRBV6-4; D: .; CDR3: CASSPPHRVSSYNSPLHF; DNA: TGTGCCAGCAGTCCCCCTCACAGGGTGAGCTCCTATAATTCACCCCTCCACTTT
size: .; J: TRBJ1-2; V: TRBV28; D: .; CDR3: CATYSGVGGYTF; DNA: TGTGCCACCTACTCAGGGGTTGGAGGCTACACCTTC
size: .; J: TRBJ1-1; V: TRBV5-1; D: TRBD1; CDR3: CASSLTGQSNTEAFF; DNA: TGCGCCAGCAGCTTAACGGGACAGAGCAACACTGAAGCTTTCTTT